The 19 T cell receptor beta chains below come from one sample, sequenced in a study of blood T cell repertoires in COVID-19. Only in-frame clones appear in the TCRdb table, and some are missing; sequencing was by immunoSEQ multiplex PCR. The profile shows about 380,000 clones, around 87% of them singletons. The sequenced material came from PBMCs or T cells enriched from blood (not recorded which). The receptors derive from a man aged 30 to 45 who had recovered from COVID-19.

This chain joins TRBV4-2 and TRBJ1-1; D remains unclear. The germline gives CDR1 LGHNA, CDR2 YNFKEQ. V was shortened by 0 bases and J by 4 bases, with 15 bases between the two germline ends. The length of the CDR3 is 16 residues. In DNA form, the CDR3 reads TGTGCCAGCAGCCAAGATAATGAAGGCCGGGTCACTGAAGCTTTCTTT. Amino acid sequence: CASSQDNEGRVTEAFF.

This clone was found many times. This chain joins TRBV10-1 and TRBJ1-1; tentatively, D is TRBD1 (5 bases). The germline V gene encodes CDR1 WNHNN and CDR2 SYGVQD (reference sequence). This CDR3 comprises 11 residues. The ends were cut back, 4 bases at V and 5 bases at J, with 5 bases in the middle. The CDR3 sequence: CASSAGTEAFF. The CDR3 DNA reads TGCGCCAGCAGTGCAGGGACTGAAGCTTTCTTT.

V is TRBV7-2 and J is TRBJ1-4; D is perhaps TRBD1 (5 bases). CDR3 length: 15 residues. Germline V gene sequence: CDR1 SGHTA, CDR2 FQGNSA. Trimming took off 0 bases at V and 5 bases at J, with 10 bases between the two ends. Written as DNA, the CDR3 is TGTGCCAGCAGCTTAGCGGGGCCCGGGAATGAAAAACTGTTTTTT. Amino acids: CASSLAGPGNEKLFF.

A word on this clone: The same CDR3 can be traced to other DNA sequences in this sample. The chain has TRBV5-5 and TRBJ1-1, with D tentatively TRBD1 (5 bases). V was pared by 0 bases and J by 5 bases, with 11 bases between. This CDR3 region has 14 residues. Looked up from germline, CDR1 is SGHKS and CDR2 is YYEKEE (reference sequence). The CDR3: CASSLGTGGTEAFF. CDR3 nucleotides: TGTGCCAGCAGCTTGGGTACAGGTGGGACTGAAGCTTTCTTT.

The chain carries TRBV28 and TRBJ1-3; perhaps TRBD1 as D (6 bases). V was clipped by 6 bases and J by 6 bases, with 15 bases between them. Per the germline V gene, CDR1 is MDHEN and CDR2 is SYDVKM. CDR3 length equals 14 residues. The CDR3 sequence: CASRPTGLANTIYF. The CDR3 DNA reads as TGTGCCAGCAGACCTACAGGGTTGGCAAACACCATATATTTT.

The V and J genes are TRBV10-2 and TRBJ2-3; tentative D call: TRBD2 (6 bases). V was cut by 5 bases and J by 1 base, with 10 bases left in between. The CDR3 has 14 amino acids. The germline gives CDR1 WSHSY, CDR2 SAAADI. The CDR3 region has the DNA TGCGCCAGCAGTTTTGCGGGGCGCACAGATACGCAGTATTTT. As protein: CASSFAGRTDTQYF.

This clone was counted a single time. The chain employs TRBV3-1 (or the pseudogene TRBV3-2) and TRBJ1-2; no definite D call. This CDR3 contains 15 residues. Germline lookup yields CDR1 LGHDT and CDR2 YNNKEL (reference sequence). V gave up 0 bases and J gave up 4 bases, with 12 bases separating them. DNA for the CDR3: TGTGCCAGCAGCCAAGAGGGTTCTCGGGTCTATGGCTACACCTTC. This codes for CASSQEGSRVYGYTF.

The chain joins TRBV6-6 to TRBJ2-3; TRBD2 agrees at 11 bases. CDR3 length: 15 amino acids. Trimming removed 7 bases from V and 5 bases from J; junction bases left unmatched: 8. Germline assignment: CDR1 MNHNY and CDR2 SVGAGI (reference sequence). The CDR3 here is CASKLAGAPGDTQYF. CDR3 DNA: TGTGCCAGCAAACTAGCGGGGGCCCCTGGAGATACGCAGTATTTT.

The J gene is TRBJ2-5, the V gene TRBV5-5; 11 bases map to TRBD1. This CDR3 is 16 amino acids long. J was trimmed by 5 bases and V by 1 base; bases with no gene match: 7. Germline V gene data show CDR1 as SGHKS and CDR2 as YYEKEE (reference sequence). The CDR3 DNA is TGTGCCAGCAGCTTGATGGGGACAGGGGGGATGGAGACCCAGTACTTC. Translation gives CASSLMGTGGMETQYF.

Comments on this clone: An end of the junction differs from the germline gene, which may be a read error. J is TRBJ2-1 and V is TRBV7-7, with D unresolved. This CDR3 is 13 amino acids long. Germline loops: CDR1 SSHAT, CDR2 FNYEAQ (reference sequence). The CDR3 nucleotides are TGTGCTAGCAGCTTGCTAGACCTCGGTGAGCAGTTCTTC. Translated: CASSLLDLGEQFF.

CDR3 DNA sequence: TGTGCCTGGGCCCACATAGCGGGGGCCGGGTACAATGAGCAGTTCTTC. Its protein product is CAWAHIAGAGYNEQFF. This chain connects TRBV30 to TRBJ2-1; 9 bases line up with TRBD2. Per the germline V gene, CDR1 is GTSNPN and CDR2 is SVGIG (reference sequence). V was pared by 5 bases and J by 4 bases, with 12 bases of the junction left unmatched. CDR3 length equals 16 residues. The full variable domain, with the rest looked up from reference TRBV30 and TRBJ2-1, is SQTIHQWPATLVQPVGSPLSLECTVEGTSNPNLYWYRQAAGRGLQLLFYSVGIGQISSEVPQNLSASRPQDRQFILSSKKLLLSDSGFYLCAWAHIAGAGYNEQFFGPGTRLTVL.

The chain uses TRBV4-2 and TRBJ2-3, with 9 bases aligning to TRBD2. The CDR3 spans 17 residues. Germline V gives CDR1 LGHNA, CDR2 YNFKEQ. J lost 5 bases, V lost 1 base, and 10 bases had no gene match. The CDR3 sequence is CASSQVGAGGPRDTQYF. As DNA, the CDR3 is TGTGCCAGCAGCCAAGTAGGGGCGGGGGGGCCTAGAGATACGCAGTATTTT.

This chain connects TRBV7-2 to TRBJ2-3, with no clear D. Germline V lookup: CDR1 SGHTA, CDR2 FQGNSA. V lost 0 bases and J lost 0, with 16 bases in between. The CDR3 runs 18 residues. This chain's CDR3 is CASSLAPALAASTDTQYF. The CDR3 DNA follows: TGTGCCAGCAGCTTAGCTCCAGCTTTAGCAGCTAGCACAGATACGCAGTATTTT.

The CDR3 here is CAISDAGASGNTIYF. CDR3 coding DNA: TGTGCCATCAGTGACGCGGGGGCCTCTGGAAACACCATATATTTT. The chain recombines TRBV10-3 with TRBJ1-3; D is possibly TRBD1 (6 bases). CDR3 size: 15 residues. Trimming stripped 3 bases from V and 0 bases from J, with 9 bases between. Germline CDR1 is ENHRY and CDR2 is SYGVKD.

The V gene is TRBV15, the J gene TRBJ1-1; no firm D call. Germline CDR1 reads LNHNV; CDR2 reads YYDKDF (reference sequence). This CDR3 is built from 16 residues. V was pared by 1 base and J by 6 bases, with 18 bases between. CDR3 nucleotide sequence: TGTGCCACCAGCAGAGGCTGGCGAGGGAGTTTCTCTGAAGCTTTCTTT. This encodes CATSRGWRGSFSEAFF.

The genes are TRBV3-1 (or the pseudogene TRBV3-2) and TRBJ1-1; possibly TRBD1 for D (6 bases). This CDR3 has 14 amino acids. Germline CDR1 and CDR2: LGHDT and YNNKEL (reference sequence). V was clipped by 8 bases and J by 5 bases, with 18 bases between them. This CDR3 reads CASQGWSQGTEAFF. The CDR3, as DNA: TGTGCCAGCCAAGGGTGGTCCCAGGGGACTGAAGCTTTCTTT.

The V call is TRBV3-1 (or the pseudogene TRBV3-2), the J call TRBJ2-7; 7 bases line up with TRBD1. Trimming at V came to 2 bases and at J to 7 bases, leaving 2 bases not matched to a gene. Germline assignment: CDR1 LGHDT and CDR2 YNNKEL (reference sequence). CDR3 length equals 12 residues. CDR3 protein: CASSQLGQEQYF. As DNA, the CDR3 is TGTGCCAGCAGCCAACTGGGACAGGAGCAGTACTTC.

The genes are TRBV9 and TRBJ2-3; D might be TRBD2 (5 bases). The CDR3 covers 15 residues. Germline V gene data show CDR1 as SGDLS and CDR2 as YYNGEE. The V end was cut by 0 bases, the J end by 0 bases, with 8 bases between. CDR3 coding DNA: TGTGCCAGCAGCGTAGACGGGATTAGCACAGATACGCAGTATTTT. This sequence encodes CASSVDGISTDTQYF.

The chain recombines TRBV7-9 with TRBJ1-3; the D gene is possibly TRBD1 (6 bases). The CDR3 covers 14 residues. CDR1 SEHNR and CDR2 FQNEAQ come from the germline V gene (reference sequence). Trimming stripped 4 bases from V and 8 bases from J, with 15 bases between. CDR3 bases: TGTGCCAGCAGCTCCCCACAGGGTAGAGACACCATATATTTT. Its translation is CASSSPQGRDTIYF.